This TCR beta chain came from a study of tumour-infiltrating T cells in Burkitt lymphoma. Study-level background: Survival, overall and progression-free, tracked with productive clonality.

TCRdb's table, derived via immunoSEQ multiplex PCR, lists solely in-frame clones and lacks some. The sample lists around 17,000 clones, just under 80% seen once, with more than 2% in the top ten. Trimming removed 1 base at V and 2 bases at J, with 11 bases between. The germline V gene has CDR1 LNHDA and CDR2 SQIVND (reference sequence). The CDR3 sequence is 15 residues long. This clone was observed once. The rearrangement uses TRBV19 and TRBJ2-5; D unclear. The TCR sequence derives from a human donor with diffuse large B-cell lymphoma. Sample: tumor tissue. CDR3 in amino acids: CASSIAGPYQETQYF. The CDR3 nucleotides are TGTGCCAGTAGTATAGCTGGACCGTATCAAGAGACCCAGTACTTC.